This T cell receptor beta chain was profiled in a study of OX40 agonist ivuxolimab in advanced cancers. In the study overall: At doses from 0.01 to 10 mg/kg, patients were given intravenous ivuxolimab every 2 weeks. A history of anti-PD-1, anti-PD-L1 or anti-CTLA-4 therapy was acceptable, and around 36% had some.

Trimming shortened V by 3 bases and J by 4 bases, and 10 bases separated the two germline ends. The CDR3 length is 13 residues. The germline V gene encodes CDR1 LNHDA and CDR2 SQIVND (reference sequence). Repertoires were generated with immunoSEQ multiplex PCR, while TCRdb's copy carries only in-frame clones and drops some. The sample includes 13,000 or so clones, approximately 80% of them seen just once. V is TRBV19 and J is TRBJ2-7, with D unclear. Sequenced material: CD4+ or CD8+ T cells sorted from blood, taken in a trial of the OX40 agonist ivuxolimab. This TCR derives from an adult with an advanced solid tumor such as melanoma, head and neck, liver or kidney cancer. CDR3 amino acids: CASSISSAYEQYF. In DNA, the CDR3 is TGTGCCAGTAGTATTTCCAGCGCGTACGAGCAGTACTTC.